The T cell receptor beta chain described here comes from a study of human T cells and chemical hapten exposure. There are 16 residues in the CDR3. Trimming took 3 bases from V and 6 from J, leaving 20 bases between them. Germline CDR1 reads SGHNT; CDR2 reads YYREEE (reference sequence). This clonotype was recorded at least ten times. Time point in this sample: healthy volunteer bleed at 2 weeks. Unfractionated whole blood served as the source for total RNA extraction. MiXCR, run by TCRdb on the RACE reads, gives a single entry per CDR3 protein. The table includes about 45,000 distinct CDR3 sequences, about 4.8% detected once.

The chain recombines TRBV5-4 with TRBJ2-3; D possibly matches TRBD1 or TRBD2 (7 bases each). This TCR derives from a human donor in good health. Some clones in this sample may be carry-over from other donors' samples. The specimen was whole blood. The DNA for the CDR3 is TGTGCCAGCAGCTCGGAAGGGGGCGGGAGAAGGGATACGCAGTATTTT. As protein: CASSSEGGGRRDTQYF.